This note documents a single T cell receptor (beta chain) sequence. The data belong to a study of T cell changes during pregnancy in multiple sclerosis. Sequenced by immunoSEQ multiplex PCR; TCRdb stores in-frame clones only, minus some. The sample consists of 90,000 to 120,000 clones, 80% to 95% of them appearing once. Per germline, CDR1 SEHNR and CDR2 FQNEAQ (reference sequence). V lost 1 base and J 2 bases, leaving 8 bases between the germline ends. The CDR3 runs to 14 residues. The TCR originated in a female donor with multiple sclerosis, enrolled in a pregnancy study. The sequencing used peripheral blood, collected after pregnancy. The V and J genes are TRBV7-9 and TRBJ2-5, with D tentatively TRBD2 (6 bases). The DNA of the CDR3 is TGTGCCAGCAGCTTAGGGGGGGATCAAGAGACCCAGTACTTC. Translated, it gives CASSLGGDQETQYF.